These T cell receptor beta chains were read from a single sample in a study of T-cell memory formation after mild COVID-19. MiXCR was run by TCRdb on the 5' RACE reads, yielding one entry per CDR3 protein. The sample has about 560,000 distinct CDR3 sequences; about a fifth are singletons. Sequenced: PBMCs or a T cell subset sorted from them (not recorded which). The receptors were gathered from an adult woman who had mild COVID-19 (a few samples of this study predate the infection). Cell type and time point are not known. CDR3s include the opening cysteine and the closing phenylalanine or tryptophan. The D gene is left open where the match is weak. Only some rows state a clone size, as once, few, many or a class for expanded clones.

size	V	J	D	DNA	CDR3
many	TRBV12-3/TRBV12-4	TRBJ1-5	TRBD1	TGTGCCAGCAGTCATAACAGGGGCGAATGGGGCAATCAGCCCCAGCATTTT	CASSHNRGEWGNQPQHF
few	TRBV6-2/TRBV6-3	TRBJ2-1	.	TGTGCCAGCAGTTTAATAATTGGTGAGCAGTTCTTC	CASSLIIGEQFF
.	TRBV20-1	TRBJ2-1	.	TGCAGTGCCCCACTAGGGGCTTCCCTGAGCAATGAGCAGTTCTTC	CSAPLGASLSNEQFF
few	TRBV25-1	TRBJ2-1	.	TGTGCCAGCAGTGAATGGACGGGCAATGAGCAGTTCTTC	CASSEWTGNEQFF
many	TRBV5-6	TRBJ2-3	.	TGTGCCAGCAGCTTGGCTACACGCACAGATACGCAGTATTTT	CASSLATRTDTQYF
few	TRBV5-5	TRBJ2-1	.	TGTGCCAGCAGCCGAACTGGGGGTCTAGCAGAGTACAATGAGCAGTTCTTC	CASSRTGGLAEYNEQFF
.	TRBV6-5	TRBJ2-2	TRBD1	TGTGCCAGCACGCGATTCGGGACAGGCAACACCGGGGAGCTGTTTTTT	CASTRFGTGNTGELFF
.	TRBV4-3	TRBJ2-1	TRBD2	TGCGCCAGCAGCCAAGGGAGGACTAGCGCTACCTCCTACAATGAGCAGTTCTTC	CASSQGRTSATSYNEQFF
few	TRBV4-2	TRBJ2-7	.	TGTGCCAGCAGCCATGCTTCCGGGACGGGATCCTACGAGCAGTACTTC	CASSHASGTGSYEQYF
.	TRBV18	TRBJ1-2	TRBD1	TGTGCCAGCTCCCTCGGAACAGGGGTCGATAACTATGGCTACACCTTC	CASSLGTGVDNYGYTF
many	TRBV6-6	TRBJ2-7	.	TGTGCCAGCAAACAAGGGGCCGGGGCATTGTGGCAGTACTTC	CASKQGAGALWQYF
.	TRBV7-3	TRBJ2-2	TRBD1	TGTGCCAGCAGCTTACAGGGGGCGCGGAACACCGGGGAGCTGTTTTTT	CASSLQGARNTGELFF
few	TRBV27	TRBJ1-5	.	TGTGCCAGCAGCTCATCCCCCATCCGGGACCTTCGTCCCGCCCAGCATTTT	CASSSSPIRDLRPAQHF
.	TRBV12-3/TRBV12-4	TRBJ1-2	TRBD1	TGTGCCAGCAGTCCACGGACAGGGCCCTACTATGGCTACACCTTC	CASSPRTGPYYGYTF
.	TRBV7-2	TRBJ2-5	.	TGTGCCAGCAGCTTAGAAATCAGAGAAGAGACCCAGTACTTC	CASSLEIREETQYF
few	TRBV12-3/TRBV12-4	TRBJ2-2	TRBD1	TGTGCCAGCAGCTCCCCAGGGACAGGGTTACGGGCCGGGGAGCTGTTTTTT	CASSSPGTGLRAGELFF
few	TRBV9	TRBJ1-4	.	TGTGCCAGCAGCGTAGGAAGGACAGAGGAACTGTTTTTT	CASSVGRTEELFF
.	TRBV6-2/TRBV6-3	TRBJ2-5	TRBD2	TGTGCCAGCACCCCACTAGCGGTGGAGACCCAGTACTTC	CASTPLAVETQYF
.	TRBV18	TRBJ1-1	TRBD1	TGTGCCAGCTCACTCCGGACAGGGGGCTTTGTCACTGAAGCTTTCTTT	CASSLRTGGFVTEAFF
.	TRBV18	TRBJ2-1	.	TGTGCCAGCTCACCACCTGCTATTGCCCTAGTGAGCTCCTACAATGAGCAGTTCTTC	CASSPPAIALVSSYNEQFF
few	TRBV18	TRBJ2-1	.	TGTGCCAGCTCACCACCCGACAACAATGAGCAGTTCTTC	CASSPPDNNEQFF
few	TRBV6-1	TRBJ2-7	.	TGTGCCAGCAGTGATAATGAGCAGTACTTC	CASSDNEQYF
.	TRBV11-2	TRBJ2-6	.	TGTGCCAGCAGCTTAGATCTAGCTGGGGCCAACGTCCTGACTTTC	CASSLDLAGANVLTF
few	TRBV2	TRBJ2-6	.	TGTGCCAGCAGTGTCGGGATCTCTGGGGCCAACGTCCTGACTTTC	CASSVGISGANVLTF
.	TRBV6-5	TRBJ1-1	.	TGTGCCAGCAGTTACCGGGGGCATGACACTGAAGCTTTCTTT	CASSYRGHDTEAFF